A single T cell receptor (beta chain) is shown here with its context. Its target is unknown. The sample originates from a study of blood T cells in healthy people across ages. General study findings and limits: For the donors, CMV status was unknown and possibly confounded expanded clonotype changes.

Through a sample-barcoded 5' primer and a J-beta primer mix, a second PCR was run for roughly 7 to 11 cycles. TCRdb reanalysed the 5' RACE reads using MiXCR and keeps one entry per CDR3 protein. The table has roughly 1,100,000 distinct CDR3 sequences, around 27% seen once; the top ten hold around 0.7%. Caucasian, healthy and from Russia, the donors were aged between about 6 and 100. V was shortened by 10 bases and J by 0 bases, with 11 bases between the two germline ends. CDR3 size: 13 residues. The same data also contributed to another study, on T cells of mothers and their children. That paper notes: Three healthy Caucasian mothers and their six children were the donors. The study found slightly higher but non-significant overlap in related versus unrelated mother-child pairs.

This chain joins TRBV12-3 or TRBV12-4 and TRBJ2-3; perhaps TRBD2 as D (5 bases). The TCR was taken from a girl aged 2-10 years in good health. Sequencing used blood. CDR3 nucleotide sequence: TGTGCCACCTTCCGGGGTAGCACAGATACGCAGTATTTT. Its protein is CATFRGSTDTQYF.